These T cell receptor beta chains were read from a single sample in a study of T cells in Graves' hyperthyroidism and ophthalmopathy. TCRdb redid the calling of the multiplex PCR reads with MiXCR, one entry per CDR3 protein. The sample yields 640,000 or so distinct CDR3 sequences, approximately 14% seen once. Specimen: blood. The receptor set was obtained from a woman in her thirties or forties with Graves' ophthalmopathy. CDR3s include the opening cysteine and the closing phenylalanine or tryptophan. A D gene is named only where the DNA matches it firmly. Size is stated for part of the rows, as once, few or many counts, or as a class when the clone is expanded.

d_call | j_call | v_call | clone_size | cdr3_aa | cdr3_nt
. | TRBJ2-7 | TRBV18 | . | CASSPSLDRSYEQYF | TGTGCCAGCTCACCTAGTTTGGACCGTTCCTACGAGCAGTACTTC
TRBD2 | TRBJ2-7 | TRBV13 | many | CASSSKGSGRSEQYF | TGTGCCAGCAGCTCCAAGGGTAGCGGGAGGAGCGAGCAGTACTTC
. | TRBJ2-2 | TRBV6-2/TRBV6-3 | many | CASTKDGELFF | TGTGCCAGCACCAAAGACGGGGAGCTGTTTTTT
. | TRBJ2-7 | TRBV3-1 | . | CASSPTGRAYEQYF | TGTGCCAGCAGCCCCACGGGCCGAGCCTACGAGCAGTACTTC
. | TRBJ2-5 | TRBV3-1 | many | CASSQGAGIETQYF | TGTGCCAGCAGCCAAGGGGCAGGGATCGAGACCCAGTACTTC
TRBD2 | TRBJ2-1 | TRBV10-3 | many | CAIKSGMGDEQFF | TGTGCCATCAAGAGCGGGATGGGCGATGAGCAGTTCTTC
. | TRBJ1-2 | TRBV20-1 | many | CSARSPRANYGYTF | TGCAGTGCTAGAAGTCCCCGGGCTAACTATGGCTACACCTTC
. | TRBJ2-7 | TRBV20-1 | many | CSARDQIDEQYF | TGCAGTGCTAGAGATCAGATAGACGAGCAGTACTTC
. | TRBJ2-7 | TRBV28 | many | CASSFRAGDEQYF | TGTGCCAGCAGTTTCCGGGCCGGTGACGAGCAGTACTTC
. | TRBJ2-7 | TRBV28 | many | CASSGGPRWDEQYF | TGTGCCAGCAGTGGGGGACCCCGATGGGACGAGCAGTACTTC
. | TRBJ2-7 | TRBV27 | many | CASSSGEDYEQYF | TGTGCCAGCAGTTCAGGGGAGGACTACGAGCAGTACTTC
TRBD2 | TRBJ2-2 | TRBV25-1 | many | CASSREGTGELFF | TGTGCCAGCAGCAGGGAGGGGACCGGGGAGCTATTTTTT
TRBD1 | TRBJ2-2 | TRBV4-1 | . | CASSQLGQALYTGELFF | TGCGCCAGCAGCCAACTAGGACAGGCGTTGTACACCGGGGAGCTGTTTTTT
. | TRBJ2-5 | TRBV6-5 | many | CASSIQLQETQYF | TGTGCCAGCAGTATACAGCTCCAAGAGACCCAGTACTTC
. | TRBJ2-2 | TRBV12-3/TRBV12-4 | . | CASSPLGTNTGELFF | TGTGCCAGCAGCCCTCTCGGGACTAACACCGGGGAGCTGTTTTTT
TRBD1 | TRBJ2-7 | TRBV3-1 | . | CASSPRDRGGFEQYF | TGTGCCAGCAGCCCCCGGGACAGGGGTGGTTTTGAGCAGTACTTC